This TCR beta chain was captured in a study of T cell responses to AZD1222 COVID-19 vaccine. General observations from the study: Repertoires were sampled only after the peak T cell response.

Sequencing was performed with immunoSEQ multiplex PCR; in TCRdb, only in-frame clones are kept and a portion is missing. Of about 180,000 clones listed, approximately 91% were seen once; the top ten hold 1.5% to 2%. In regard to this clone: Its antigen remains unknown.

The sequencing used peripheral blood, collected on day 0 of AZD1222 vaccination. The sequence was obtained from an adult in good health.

This CDR3 is CASSLKGQGGSYNEQFF. The CDR3 bases are TGTGCCAGCAGCTTAAAGGGACAGGGAGGATCCTACAATGAGCAGTTCTTC. This chain uses TRBV5-5 with TRBJ2-1; 9 positions agree with TRBD1. Trimming took 2 bases from V and 1 from J; bases not matched to a gene: 7. Germline V gene data show CDR1 as SGHKS and CDR2 as YYEKEE (reference sequence). The CDR3 is 17 residues long.